A selection of T cell receptor beta chains follows, all from one sample in a study of CD8+ T cells in alopecia areata. Assay used: immunoSEQ multiplex PCR; TCRdb lists only in-frame clones, some missing. This sample yields some 180,000 clones, of which more than 55% are seen a single time; nearly 5% belongs to the top ten. Source material: CD8+ T cells sorted from blood. These receptors were collected from a human donor in good health. CDR3s include the opening cysteine and the closing phenylalanine or tryptophan. Expanded clones get a size class; other rows say once, few or many, or leave the size out.

V | size | CDR3
TRBV7-2 | . | CASSLSPSTYEQYF
TRBV29-1 | . | CSVEPIPSTDTQYF
TRBV7-9 | . | CASSWGERDIFADTQYF
TRBV23-1 | . | CASFPRRGPPQDEQYF
TRBV29-1 | . | CSVGGMTGFNTEAFF
TRBV7-9 | . | CASSFAGPQETQYF
TRBV5-6 | . | CASSLEEVSANYGYTF
TRBV4-2 | . | CASSQLLAAEETQYF
TRBV30 | . | CAWSVLRATRTHGYTF
TRBV15 | . | CATSSRPRDEAFF
TRBV4-1 | many | CASSQGRTVRNEKLFF
TRBV30 | . | CAWSGTGGAYEQFF
TRBV9 | . | CASSPGQGNEQYF
TRBV7-9 | few | CASSNSGGATNEQFF
TRBV4-1 | . | CASSQVVPDTQYF
TRBV13 | . | CASSLGRGFQETQYF
TRBV5-1 | few | CASSLAPGFASYEQYF
TRBV10-3 | few | CAILQGTYGYTF
TRBV20-1 | . | CCRRYQDGYTF
TRBV27 | . | CASSPLAWGETQYF
TRBV9 | few | CASSVAGQGAKGYTF
TRBV2 | . | CASRVDRGGHEQYF
TRBV7-6 | . | CASSLGESAEQYF
TRBV19 | . | CASSTGQGASGYTF
TRBV6-6 | . | CASSYSGVDTQYF
TRBV29-1 | . | CSIYQGANSYGYTF
TRBV2 | . | CASESGGLPGHEQFF
TRBV19 | . | CASSMYRTGGNEQFF
TRBV27 | . | CASTLAGGPGEQFF
TRBV30 | . | CAWSVRGQGNQPQHF
TRBV11-2 | . | CASSPGGAGGQGPYNEQFF
TRBV27 | . | CASSFDRAGSYTF
TRBV27 | few | CASSPTSSGANVLTF
TRBV11-2 | . | CASAGQGELFF
TRBV10-3 | few | CAISEAAQETQYF
TRBV7-9 | . | CASSSAFRDPQYF
TRBV15 | few | CATSPQGLAGGTDTQYF
TRBV5-6 | . | CASSHARGHQPQHF
TRBV7-9 | . | CASTNTGTELGRYF
TRBV13 | . | CASTPSSLGREQYF
TRBV29-1 | few | CSVEFWQGGTDTQYF
TRBV5-1 | . | CASSADLGTAKGTQYF
TRBV7-8 | . | CASMGAKNIQYF